This T cell receptor (beta chain) was recovered during a study of prognosis after radiotherapy for stage I lung cancer. Looking at the study overall: Newly diagnosed primary stage I lung tumors were present in about 15 patients, and oligometastatic NSCLC after surgical resection of the primary tumor was present in roughly 5 patients. Aged roughly 53 to 85 years, with a median of about 74 years, the patients were roughly 14 men and a handful of women. Radiotherapy was SBRT in 3 to 5 fractions with a biologically effective dose of at least 100 Gy.

The CDR3 loop spans 15 amino acids. Trimming removed 2 bases from V and 8 bases from J, with 15 bases in between. CDR1 SNHLY and CDR2 FYNNEI come from the germline V gene. Peripheral blood, about 5.4 milliliters per draw, was collected at each of two time points. The study amplified the TCR beta CDR3 region from genomic DNA. This amplification was carried out by two rounds of multiplex PCR. Primers (each specific to one TRBV or TRBJ gene) were used in first-round PCR. TCRdb analysed the multiplex PCR reads with MiXCR anew, one entry per CDR3 protein. The data hold roughly 14,000 distinct CDR3 sequences, with around a third observed a single time. This clonotype was recorded many times.

The TCR originated in a donor at least 50 years old with non-small cell lung cancer. V is TRBV2 and J is TRBJ1-4; D may be TRBD1 (5 bases). Material: PBMCs, obtained before or after stereotactic body radiation therapy (not recorded which). This chain's CDR3 is CASSESGRIFEKLFF. The CDR3 nucleotides read TGTGCCAGCAGTGAATCAGGGAGAATTTTCGAAAAACTGTTTTTT.